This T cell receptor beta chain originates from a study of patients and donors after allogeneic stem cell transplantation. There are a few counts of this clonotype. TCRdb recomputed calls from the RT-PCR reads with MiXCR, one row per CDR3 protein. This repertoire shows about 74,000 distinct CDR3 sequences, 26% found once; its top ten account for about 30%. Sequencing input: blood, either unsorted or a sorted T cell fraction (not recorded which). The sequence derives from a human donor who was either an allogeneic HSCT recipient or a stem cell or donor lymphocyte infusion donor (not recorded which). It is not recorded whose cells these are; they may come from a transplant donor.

CDR3: CASGVMTGPYFYNEQFF. DNA for the CDR3: TGTGCCAGCGGAGTTATGACAGGGCCATACTTCTACAATGAGCAGTTCTTC. The V gene is TRBV3-1, the J gene TRBJ2-1; TRBD1 agrees at 7 bases. The CDR3 length is 17 residues. Trimming took 8 bases from V and 3 from J; bases not matched to a gene: 16. CDR1 is LGHDT and CDR2 is YNNKEL in the germline V gene (reference sequence).